Sequencing of this T cell receptor (beta chain) was carried out in a study of blood T cells in healthy people across ages. The authors ran a second PCR of 7 to 11 cycles using a sample-barcoded 5' primer and a J-beta primer mix. TCRdb processed the 5' RACE reads anew with MiXCR; each CDR3 protein has one entry. The table has 550,000 to 800,000 distinct CDR3 sequences, around 20% seen once. The CDR3 has 15 residues. Germline lookup yields CDR1 MDHEN and CDR2 SYDVKM. The table lists this clonotype with many counts. Sequenced: blood. The receptor was isolated from a man between 65 and 80 years old in good health. V gene TRBV28 combines with J gene TRBJ2-5; 9 nucleotides align to TRBD1. The J call may not be correct, given that the DNA end is closer to TRBJ2-7. CDR3 sequence (DNA): TGTGCCAGTCTAGGGGGGGACAGGGTTTTCTACGAGCAGTACTTC. The encoded protein is CASLGGDRVFYEQYF.